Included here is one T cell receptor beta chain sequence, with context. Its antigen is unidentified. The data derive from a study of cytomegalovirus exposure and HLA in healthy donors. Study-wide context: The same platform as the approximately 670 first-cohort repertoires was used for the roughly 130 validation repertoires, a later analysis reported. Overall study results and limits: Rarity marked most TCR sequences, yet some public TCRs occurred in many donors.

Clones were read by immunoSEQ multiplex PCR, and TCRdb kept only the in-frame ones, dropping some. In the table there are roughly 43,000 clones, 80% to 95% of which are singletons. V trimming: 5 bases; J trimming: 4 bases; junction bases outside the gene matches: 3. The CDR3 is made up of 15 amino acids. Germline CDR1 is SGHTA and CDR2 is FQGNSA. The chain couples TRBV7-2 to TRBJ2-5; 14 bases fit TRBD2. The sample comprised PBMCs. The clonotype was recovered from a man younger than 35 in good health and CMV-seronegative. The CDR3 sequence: CASSLGTSGGETQYF. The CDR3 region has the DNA TGTGCCAGCAGCCTCGGGACTAGCGGGGGAGAGACCCAGTACTTC.